Following are 8 T cell receptor beta chains from one sample sequenced in a study of blood T cell repertoires in COVID-19. Generated by immunoSEQ multiplex PCR, the TCRdb table keeps only in-frame clones and is missing some. The table lists about 240,000 clones, approximately 90% of them singletons. Sequencing used PBMCs or T cells enriched from blood (not recorded which). The receptors shown here come from a woman aged 25-40 years with acute COVID-19.

J is TRBJ1-2 and V is TRBV9, with D possibly matching TRBD1 (5 bases). The V gene lost 2 bases and the J gene lost 7 bases, with 18 bases spanning the gap. The germline gives CDR1 SGDLS, CDR2 YYNGEE. The CDR3 has 15 residues. The CDR3 region is CASSVNRGMFSGYTF. The CDR3 nucleotides read TGTGCCAGCAGCGTTAATCGGGGGATGTTCAGTGGCTACACCTTC.

The chain has TRBV7-8 and TRBJ1-1, with TRBD1 as a possible D gene (6 bases). The CDR3 extends over 15 amino acids. Germline CDR1 and CDR2: SGHVS and FQNEAQ. Trimming removed 5 bases from V and 3 bases from J, with 16 bases in between. The CDR3 loop is CASSTRTVRDTEAFF. CDR3 in DNA: TGTGCCAGCAGCACCCGGACAGTTCGGGACACTGAAGCTTTCTTT. Based on the CDR3 plus reference TRBV7-8 and TRBJ1-1, the full variable domain is GAGVSQSPRYKVAKRGQDVALRCDPISGHVSLFWYQQALGQGPEFLTYFQNEAQLDKSGLPSDRFFAERPEGSVSTLKIQRTQQEDSAVYLCASSTRTVRDTEAFFGQGTRLTVV.

This clone was counted a single time. The chain is built from TRBV7-8 and TRBJ2-7; TRBD1 is a possible D gene (6 bases). Germline CDR1 SGHVS, CDR2 FQNEAQ. The CDR3 has 15 amino acids. The V end lost 3 bases, the J end lost 2 bases, and 14 bases lay between the germline ends. The CDR3 sequence is CASSFPTGGAYEQYF. As DNA, the CDR3 is TGTGCCAGCAGCTTTCCGACAGGTGGAGCCTACGAGCAGTACTTC.

This chain joins TRBV6-2 or TRBV6-3 and TRBJ1-1; D gene uncertain. Trimming left V 2 bases short and J 8 bases short, with 9 bases between. This CDR3 comprises 12 residues. The germline CDR1 and CDR2 sequences are MNHEY and SVGEGT. CDR3 sequence: CASSYEDWEAFF. CDR3 bases: TGTGCCAGCAGTTACGAGGATTGGGAAGCTTTCTTT.

There are a few counts of this clone. The chain carries TRBV18 and TRBJ2-7; 9 positions match TRBD1. The CDR3 sequence is 15 residues long. CDR1 is KGHSH, CDR2 LQKENI, per germline. Trimming removed 4 bases from V and 6 bases from J; junction bases left unmatched: 10. CDR3 in amino acids: CASSRDGQGWSEQYF. CDR3 nucleotide sequence: TGTGCCAGCTCACGGGACGGACAGGGGTGGTCCGAGCAGTACTTC.

Details on this clone: The sample carries other DNA sequences with the same CDR3. The V gene is TRBV12-3 or TRBV12-4, the J gene TRBJ1-2; D unclear. The length of the CDR3 is 13 residues. V lost 5 bases, J lost 2 bases, and 9 bases lay in between. CDR3 sequence: CASSPSGNYGYTF. DNA for the CDR3: TGTGCCAGCAGTCCCTCGGGAAACTATGGCTACACCTTC.

The gene calls are TRBV5-8 and TRBJ1-4; unclear D gene. Trimming stripped 7 bases from V and 11 bases from J, with 12 bases between. The CDR3 is made up of 11 amino acids. Germline V gene data show CDR1 as SGHTS and CDR2 as YDEGEE. The CDR3 coding sequence is TGTGCCAGCCTAGTCCCCCAGAAACTGTTTTTT. It translates to CASLVPQKLFF.

V and J are TRBV7-9 and TRBJ2-5, with TRBD1 matching 9 bases. The length of the CDR3 is 14 residues. The germline V gene has CDR1 SEHNR and CDR2 FQNEAQ (reference sequence). J was trimmed by 9 bases and V by 5 bases; bases with no gene match: 10. The CDR3, as DNA: TGTGCCAGCAGCCTACGGACAGGGGAGAGGGCCCAGTACTTC. Its protein product is CASSLRTGERAQYF.